Following are 11 T cell receptor beta chains from one sample sequenced in a study of tumor-infiltrating lymphocytes in primary liver carcinoma. TCR beta cDNA came from around 500 ng total RNA, primed with a constant-region primer. Libraries for TCR beta were built through three nested multiplex PCR rounds, which together made up a slightly modified ARM-PCR procedure. The study ran its first two PCR rounds for around 10 cycles each, using TRBV1-TRBV30 forward primers and a C-beta reverse primer. TCRdb reanalysed the multiplex PCR reads using MiXCR and keeps one entry per CDR3 protein. The sample has 300,000 to 400,000 distinct CDR3 sequences, 65% seen once; the top ten hold roughly 9%. They got blood RNA out of unsorted whole blood and also pulled out germline DNA. The source material was peripheral blood. Receptors were obtained from a man aged 35 to 55 with primary liver carcinoma and hepatitis B virus infection.

This clonotype was recorded many times. The V and J genes are TRBV5-6 and TRBJ1-5; D gene ambiguous. There are 13 residues in the CDR3. The germline gives CDR1 SGHDT, CDR2 YYEEEE. Trimming removed 4 bases from V and 2 bases from J, with 7 bases in between. The CDR3 DNA follows: TGTGCCAGCAGCCCGGACGGCAATCAGCCCCAGCATTTT. This codes for CASSPDGNQPQHF.

As to this clonotype: Mismatch with germline at one junction end may stem from a read error. V and J are TRBV28 and TRBJ2-7; 7 bases match TRBD1. This CDR3 contains 13 residues. Per germline, CDR1 MDHEN and CDR2 SYDVKM. In DNA, the CDR3 is TGTGCCAGCATGCCGGGACAGACCTACAAGCAGTACTTC. Residues: CASMPGQTYKQYF.

As to this clonotype: A much larger clonotype is one base distant, so this may be a read error. V usage is TRBV6-2 or TRBV6-3 and J usage is TRBJ2-2; D may be TRBD2 (6 bases). The CDR3 runs to 19 residues. Deletions cut 1 base from V and 5 bases from J, with 23 bases between. CDR1 and CDR2 from the germline V gene are MNHEY and SVGEGT. In DNA form, the CDR3 reads TGTGCCAGCAGTTACTTCGGACTATCGGGCTTATCGGGGACCGGGGAGCTGTTTTTT. It specifies CASSYFGLSGLSGTGELFF.

The V call is TRBV7-9, the J call TRBJ2-3; D call uncertain. V was shortened by 2 bases and J by 6 bases, with 9 bases between the two germline ends. Germline CDR1 and CDR2: SEHNR and FQNEAQ (reference sequence). CDR3 size: 13 residues. CDR3 in DNA: TGTGCCAGCAGCTTAACTGTTCAGGATACGCAGTATTTT. It yields the protein CASSLTVQDTQYF. The full variable domain, its missing parts supplied by reference TRBV7-9 and TRBJ2-3, is DTGVSQNPRHKITKRGQNVTFRCDPISEHNRLYWYRQTLGQGPEFLTYFQNEAQLEKSRLLSDRFSAERPKGSFSTLEIQRTEQGDSAMYLCASSLTVQDTQYFGPGTRLTVL.

Comments on this clonotype: A much larger clonotype is one base distant, so this may be a read error. The chain carries TRBV29-1 and TRBJ2-7, with D possibly TRBD2 on 6 matching bases. Germline values: CDR1 SQVTM, CDR2 ANQGSEA. The CDR3 has 13 amino acids. V lost 1 base and J lost 4, with 11 bases in between. The CDR3 DNA reads as TGCAGCGTTGAAGCGGGACTGGGTTACGAGCAGTACTTC. Translating it yields CSVEAGLGYEQYF.

The chain joins TRBV2 to TRBJ2-7, with 9 positions matching TRBD2. J gave up 6 bases and V 7 bases, and 7 bases lay outside the gene matches. The CDR3 consists of 13 residues. CDR1 is SNHLY and CDR2 is FYNNEI in the germline V gene. CDR3 residues: CASTGTSWGEQYF. The CDR3 coding sequence is TGTGCCAGCACTGGGACTAGCTGGGGCGAGCAGTACTTC.

Ten or more counts support this clonotype. The J gene is TRBJ2-7, the V gene TRBV12-3 or TRBV12-4; no definite D call. The CDR3 has 13 amino acids. With 3 bases removed from V and 3 bases from J, the gap between germline ends came to 9 bases. CDR3 residues: CASSLVQNYEQYF. The CDR3 DNA sequence: TGTGCCAGCAGTTTGGTACAGAACTACGAGCAGTACTTC.

Comment on this clonotype: The germline gene is not matched at one end of the junction; a read error may be the cause. The CDR3 DNA sequence: TGTGCCAGCGGAAAGGACAATTACACCGGGGAGCTGTTCTTT. Its translation: CASGKDNYTGELFF. The chain couples TRBV11-2 to TRBJ2-2, with D possibly called TRBD1 or TRBD2 (5 bases each). Germline V lookup: CDR1 SGHAT, CDR2 FQNNGV. This CDR3 contains 14 residues.

As for this clonotype: An end of the junction differs from the germline gene, which may be a read error. J is TRBJ2-3 and V is TRBV10-3, with a weak D call TRBD1 (6 bases). The CDR3 sequence is 14 residues long. Germline V gene sequence: CDR1 ENHRY, CDR2 SYGVKD. The CDR3 reads CATSDGGQFHTQYF. CDR3 coding DNA: TGTGCCACCAGTGATGGCGGACAGTTCCATACGCAGTATTTT.

This clonotype was detected a few times. The chain recombines TRBV24-1 with TRBJ2-7, with D perhaps TRBD2 (6 bases). Germline CDR1 reads KGHDR; CDR2 reads SFDVKD. V was pared by 9 bases and J by 7 bases, with 15 bases between. The CDR3 runs 12 residues. Here the CDR3 reads CATSEPGREQYF. The CDR3 nucleotides read TGTGCCACCTCTGAACCGGGGAGGGAGCAGTACTTC.

As regards this clonotype: This sequence may be a read error, since a much larger clone differs from it by one base. The V and J genes are TRBV6-2 or TRBV6-3 and TRBJ2-7; 7 nucleotides align to TRBD2. V trimming: 0 bases; J trimming: 1 base; junction bases outside the gene matches: 9. Per germline, CDR1 MNHEY and CDR2 SVGEGT. The CDR3 totals 17 residues. Here the CDR3 reads CASSYSRFGLGSYEQYF. The CDR3 DNA is TGTGCCAGCAGTTACTCGAGGTTCGGACTAGGGTCCTACGAGCAGTACTTC.